The sequence of this TCR beta chain was determined in a study of blood T cell repertoires in COVID-19. CDR1 and CDR2 from the germline V gene are MNHEY and SMNVEV (reference sequence). This CDR3 comprises 15 residues. Trimming shortened V by 2 bases and J by 2 bases, and 13 bases separated the two germline ends. This clone was seen at least ten times. Clones were sequenced by immunoSEQ multiplex PCR, and TCRdb holds only the in-frame ones, with some missing. Of roughly 150,000 clones in the sample, 77% were seen once. Material: peripheral blood. V and J are TRBV27 and TRBJ2-7; no reliable D call. The receptor's source is a man between 65 and 79 years old with acute or convalescent COVID-19. The CDR3 protein is CASSLHKAGTYEQYF. The DNA of the CDR3 is TGTGCCAGCAGTTTACATAAGGCAGGAACCTACGAGCAGTACTTC.